The clone carrying this T cell receptor beta chain has more than one count but fewer than ten. Sequenced by immunoSEQ multiplex PCR; TCRdb stores in-frame clones only, minus some. The sample lists 5,100 or so clones, 25% to 30% occurring once. Specified treatment: randomized to nivolumab then ipilimumab (arm A) or the reverse (arm B). Patients had received no earlier DNA-damaging chemotherapy. The sample belongs to a study of sequential checkpoint blockade in melanoma. Study at large: Matched biopsies came pretreatment and at week 13 for 20 to 25 patients.

Germline assignment: CDR1 MDHEN and CDR2 SYDVKM. This CDR3 has 16 residues. The trim removed 6 bases at V and 8 bases at J, leaving 15 bases unmatched. This receptor was obtained from a human donor with melanoma. The sample in question was tumor tissue (inferred from file names), obtained from a patient given nivolumab and ipilimumab in sequence. This chain uses TRBV28 with TRBJ2-3; TRBD1 matches at 9 bases. CDR3 residues: CASREDRGAVGGTQYF. Written as DNA, the CDR3 is TGTGCCAGCAGGGAGGACAGGGGAGCAGTTGGGGGTACGCAGTATTTT.